This passage covers 5 T cell receptor beta chains from one sample sequenced in a study of T cells in tuberculosis. Assay: immunoSEQ multiplex PCR; the TCRdb copy retains only in-frame clones and omits some. The table shows 35,000 to 55,000 clones, with 90% to 95% occurring only once. The sequencing input was PBMCs. Receptors originate from a donor aged 10 to 29 with latent tuberculosis or without tuberculosis infection.

The chain uses TRBV6-1 and TRBJ1-3; D remains unclear. The V and J ends lost 2 bases and 0 bases respectively, with 11 bases between them. The germline V gene has CDR1 MNHNS and CDR2 SASEGT. CDR3 length: 16 amino acids. The CDR3 loop is CASSELAPSSGNTIYF. The CDR3, as DNA: TGTGCCAGCAGTGAATTAGCCCCTAGCTCTGGAAACACCATATATTTT.

This chain uses TRBV6-5 with TRBJ1-5; D is unclear. V lost 6 bases and J lost 0, with 9 bases in between. Germline lookup yields CDR1 MNHEY and CDR2 SVGAGI. The CDR3 spans 14 residues. The CDR3 DNA follows: TGTGCCAGCAGACCGGGAAATAGCAATCAGCCCCAGCATTTT. It specifies CASRPGNSNQPQHF.

For the CDR3, the DNA is TGTGCCTGGAGTGACGGGGGGAGGGCTGGAAACACCATATATTTT. It translates to CAWSDGGRAGNTIYF. The chain joins TRBV30 to TRBJ1-3; possibly TRBD1 for D (5 bases). Germline values: CDR1 GTSNPN, CDR2 SVGIG (reference sequence). The CDR3 length is 15 residues. The V end lost 1 base, the J end lost 2 bases, and 12 bases lay between the germline ends.

The V gene is TRBV6-5, the J gene TRBJ2-1; D perhaps matches TRBD1 (6 bases). The germline V and J ends were trimmed by 0 bases and 2 bases, with 11 bases remaining between them. The germline CDR1 and CDR2 sequences are MNHEY and SVGAGI. CDR3 length equals 16 residues. In nucleotides, the CDR3 is TGTGCCAGCAGTTACTCGCGCAGGGGCCCCTACAATGAGCAGTTCTTC. Translating it yields CASSYSRRGPYNEQFF.

The V gene is TRBV5-6, the J gene TRBJ1-2; 9 bases match TRBD1. CDR3 length equals 16 residues. Per germline, CDR1 SGHDT and CDR2 YYEEEE. V was pared by 4 bases and J by 8 bases, with 15 bases of the junction left unmatched. The CDR3 nucleotides are TGTGCCAGCAGCAACATGTCACTCCACAGGGGGCTCGGCTACACCTTC. Protein sequence: CASSNMSLHRGLGYTF. The whole variable domain, remainder taken from reference TRBV5-6 and TRBJ1-2, is DAGVTQSPTHLIKTRGQQVTLRCSPKSGHDTVSWYQQALGQGPQFIFQYYEEEERQRGNFPDRFSGHQFPNYSSELNVNALLLGDSALYLCASSNMSLHRGLGYTFGSGTRLTVV.